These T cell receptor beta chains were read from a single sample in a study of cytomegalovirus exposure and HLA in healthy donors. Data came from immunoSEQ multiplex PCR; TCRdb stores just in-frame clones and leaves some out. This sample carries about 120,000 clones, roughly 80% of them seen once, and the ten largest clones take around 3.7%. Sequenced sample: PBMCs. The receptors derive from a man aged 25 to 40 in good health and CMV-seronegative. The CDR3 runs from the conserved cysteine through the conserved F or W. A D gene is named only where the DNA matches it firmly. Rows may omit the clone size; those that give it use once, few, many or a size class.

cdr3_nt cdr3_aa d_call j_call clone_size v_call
TGTGCCAGCAGAGGGGATTCCACCGAGCAGTTCTTC CASRGDSTEQFF . TRBJ2-1 once TRBV6-5
TGCGCCAGCAGTGAGTCGGGACAGATGAGGGAAAAACTGTTTTTT CASSESGQMREKLFF TRBD1 TRBJ1-4 . TRBV10-1
TGCGCCAGCAGCTCCCCCCCAACCGGGGAGCTGTTTTTT CASSSPPTGELFF . TRBJ2-2 . TRBV5-1
TGTGCCAGTAATCGGGAGTTCCTAGGGCCCAATCAGCCCCAGCATTTT CASNREFLGPNQPQHF . TRBJ1-5 . TRBV19
TGTGCCAGCAGCCGTTTGATCCGACTAGCGGGAGGGGGGGATGAGCAGTTCTTC CASSRLIRLAGGGDEQFF TRBD2 TRBJ2-1 . TRBV7-2
TGTGCCAGCAGACCCGAACCGGGACAGGGTTCCTATGGCTACACCTTC CASRPEPGQGSYGYTF TRBD1 TRBJ1-2 once TRBV7-3
TGTGCCAGGGTGGGCTCACCGAAGAGCACAGATACGCAGTATTTT CARVGSPKSTDTQYF . TRBJ2-3 . TRBV19
TGCAGCGTTGGGACCACGCCGGGGAGGGCTTTCTTT CSVGTTPGRAFF . TRBJ1-1 . TRBV29-1
TGCGCCAGCAGCTCGGGGGGGGAAGAGTACGAGCAGTACTTC CASSSGGEEYEQYF TRBD2 TRBJ2-7 . TRBV5-1
TGCGCCAGCAGCGGCCCACGGGGGGCGGCACACAGGAACACTGAAGCTTTCTTT CASSGPRGAAHRNTEAFF . TRBJ1-1 . TRBV5-1
TGTGCCAGCAGCCCAGACTACGAGCAGTACTTC CASSPDYEQYF . TRBJ2-7 . TRBV7-8
TGTGCCAGCAGTTACGTGGTTGGGAGCTACCACGAGCAGTACTTC CASSYVVGSYHEQYF . TRBJ2-7 . TRBV6-5
TGTGCCAGCAGCGTAGCAGGGGTGGGGTCCTATGGCTACACCTTC CASSVAGVGSYGYTF . TRBJ1-2 . TRBV9
TGTGCCAGCAGCACATCCTCCGGGACAGGGAGCACTGAAGCTTTCTTT CASSTSSGTGSTEAFF TRBD1 TRBJ1-1 . TRBV7-6
TGTGCCAGCAGCTCCCGGGACGGGGGAGGCTACACCTTC CASSSRDGGGYTF . TRBJ1-2 . TRBV7-8
TGTGCCAGCAGCTTGGGCATCTCCTACGAGCAGTACTTC CASSLGISYEQYF . TRBJ2-7 . TRBV7-3
TGTGCCTGGAGCAACAGGGCCAGTCAGCCCCAGCATTTT CAWSNRASQPQHF . TRBJ1-5 . TRBV30
TGTGCCAGCAGGCTGACTAGCGGGAGCACAGATACGCAGTATTTT CASRLTSGSTDTQYF TRBD2 TRBJ2-3 . TRBV6-6
TGTGCCAGCATCGGACAGGACTTTAGCAATCAGCCCCAGCATTTT CASIGQDFSNQPQHF TRBD1 TRBJ1-5 . TRBV28
TGTGCCAGCAGGGGGGGTACAGGAGCTAACGAGCAGTACTTC CASRGGTGANEQYF . TRBJ2-7 . TRBV21-1
TGTGCCAGTAGTTCCCTCGGGGGGAAACTTGAAGCTTTCTTT CASSSLGGKLEAFF . TRBJ1-1 . TRBV19
TGCGCCAGCAGTGAGTCAGCAGGGGGCGTCCCTGAAGCTTTCTTT CASSESAGGVPEAFF TRBD1 TRBJ1-1 . TRBV10-1
TGTGCCACCAGCAGAGACAGGGGAATCTTCCCGCCGAACTATGGCTACACCTTC CATSRDRGIFPPNYGYTF . TRBJ1-2 . TRBV15
TGTGCCATCAGTGATACGGTGGGCAATCAGCCCCAGCATTTT CAISDTVGNQPQHF . TRBJ1-5 . TRBV10-3
TGTGCCAGCAGCCCCGCAGGGGTTGGTGGCTACACCTTC CASSPAGVGGYTF . TRBJ1-2 . TRBV28
TGTGCCAGCAGTTTGGTGCGGAGCAATCAGCCCCAGCATTTT CASSLVRSNQPQHF . TRBJ1-5 . TRBV27
TGTGCCAGCAGCTTACGGCGGGCAAAGACCCAGTACTTC CASSLRRAKTQYF . TRBJ2-5 . TRBV11-3
TGTGCCAGCAAAAGACAGGTTCTCTACAATGAAAAACTGTTTTTT CASKRQVLYNEKLFF . TRBJ1-4 . TRBV28
TGTGCCAGCATTGACGTCTTGACAGGGAGCGATCAGCCCCAGCATTTT CASIDVLTGSDQPQHF TRBD1 TRBJ1-5 few TRBV28
TGTGCCAGCAGCTCCACAGCAGGGGATGAGCAGTTCTTC CASSSTAGDEQFF . TRBJ2-1 . TRBV5-4
TGTGCCAGCAGTACTAGCGGACTAGCCAAAAACATTCAGTACTTC CASSTSGLAKNIQYF TRBD2 TRBJ2-4 . TRBV28
TGTGCCAGCAGCGTAGAACCAGTCTCAGGCGGGTACGAGCAGTACTTC CASSVEPVSGGYEQYF . TRBJ2-7 once TRBV9
TGTGCCACACTCCCCTGGGAGTCCGGCAGGGAGACCCAGTACTTC CATLPWESGRETQYF . TRBJ2-5 . TRBV5-8
TGCGCCAGCAGCCTCTCGGGACATTTGAACACTGAAGCTTTCTTT CASSLSGHLNTEAFF . TRBJ1-1 . TRBV5-1
TGCGCCAGCAGCCACCCCAGTAAGGCGGTAGATACGCAGTATTTT CASSHPSKAVDTQYF . TRBJ2-3 . TRBV4-1
TGTGCCAGCAGTGGCGACAGGGGGAACACTGAAGCTTTCTTT CASSGDRGNTEAFF TRBD1 TRBJ1-1 once TRBV9
TGTGCCAGCAGTCTGGCCCAAGAGACCCAGTACTTC CASSLAQETQYF . TRBJ2-5 few TRBV7-8
TGTGCCAGCAGCTCTAACAGGGCAGCCTACGAGCAGTACTTC CASSSNRAAYEQYF . TRBJ2-7 . TRBV7-2
TGTGCCAGCAGCTTAGTAGCGGGGGCGGGCAATGAGCAGTTCTTC CASSLVAGAGNEQFF TRBD2 TRBJ2-1 . TRBV7-7
TGTGCCAGCAGTGGGGACAGCTACGAGCAGTACTTC CASSGDSYEQYF TRBD1 TRBJ2-7 . TRBV2
TGTGCCAGCAGCTTAGGGAGAGGGGAGGCCGGGGAGCTGTTTTTT CASSLGRGEAGELFF . TRBJ2-2 . TRBV7-3
TGTGCCAGCAGCTCCGGGGGACGGACTGAAGCTTTCTTT CASSSGGRTEAFF . TRBJ1-1 once TRBV11-2